This T cell receptor beta chain was observed in a study of T cells in localized non-small cell lung cancer. This clone was counted a few times. Produced via immunoSEQ multiplex PCR; TCRdb's table is partial and in-frame only. Altogether approximately 57,000 clones are present, just over 85% being singletons, with the ten largest covering approximately 5.2%. Per germline, CDR1 LNHDA and CDR2 SQIVND (reference sequence). V was pared by 6 bases and J by 4 bases, with 10 bases between. The CDR3 is made up of 14 amino acids. The receptor's source is a woman aged 35 to 70 with stage I lung adenocarcinoma. V gene TRBV19 combines with J gene TRBJ2-6; D unresolved. The input for sequencing was peripheral blood, taken before any cancer treatment. The CDR3 loop reads CASRSAHGANVLTF. CDR3 nucleotide sequence: TGTGCCAGTAGATCCGCCCACGGGGCCAACGTCCTGACTTTC.